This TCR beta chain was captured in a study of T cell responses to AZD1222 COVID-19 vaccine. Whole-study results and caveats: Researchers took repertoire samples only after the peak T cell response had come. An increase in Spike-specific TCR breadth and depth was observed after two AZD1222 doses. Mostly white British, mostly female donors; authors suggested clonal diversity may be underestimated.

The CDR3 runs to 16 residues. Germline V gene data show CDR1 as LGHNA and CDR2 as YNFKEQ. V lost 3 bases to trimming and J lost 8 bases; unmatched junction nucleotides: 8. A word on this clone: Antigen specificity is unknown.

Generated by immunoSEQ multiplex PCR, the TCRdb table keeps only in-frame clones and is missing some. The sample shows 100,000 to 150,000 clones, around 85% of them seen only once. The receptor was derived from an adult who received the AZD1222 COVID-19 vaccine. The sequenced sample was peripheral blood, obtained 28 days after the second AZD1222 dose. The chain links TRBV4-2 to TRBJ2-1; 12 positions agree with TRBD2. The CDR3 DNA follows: TGTGCCAGCAGCCACCTACTAGCGGGGGGTAGGGATGAGCAGTTCTTC. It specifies CASSHLLAGGRDEQFF.